The 13 T cell receptor beta chains listed next were all sequenced from one sample in a study of T cell clusters in autoimmune cytopenias. One tube held mixed TRB-A and TRB-B primer pools for touch-down PCR. Reprocessing the multiplex PCR reads, TCRdb reports a single entry for every CDR3 protein and omits DNA. The sample holds 9,500 to 12,000 distinct CDR3 sequences. Each sample's input was 200 to 300 ng genomic DNA, 35,000 to 40,000 genome equivalents. These data also featured in a second study, about T cell repertoires in aging, cancer and after chemotherapy.

The sample comprised peripheral blood. The receptor source for this set is a human donor in good health.

The CDR3 is CASSLFTDPFTDTQYF. This sequence joins TRBV5-4 and TRBJ2-3; TCRdb returns TRBD1, unconfirmable since there is no DNA. Germline V gene sequence: CDR1 SGHNT, CDR2 YYREEE (reference sequence). CDR3 size: 16 residues.

V gene TRBV7-9 combines with J gene TRBJ2-7; TCRdb picks TRBD1, but there is no DNA to check that call. The CDR3 totals 16 residues. CDR1 and CDR2 from the germline V gene are SEHNR and FQNEAQ (reference sequence). CDR3 loop: CASSLGGGLVYYEQYF. The whole variable domain, remainder taken from reference TRBV7-9 and TRBJ2-7, is DTGVSQNPRHKITKRGQNVTFRCDPISEHNRLYWYRQTLGQGPEFLTYFQNEAQLEKSRLLSDRFSAERPKGSFSTLEIQRTEQGDSAMYLCASSLGGGLVYYEQYFGPGTRLTVT.

This clonotype ranks as medium-sized in terms of frequency. This sequence joins TRBV6-5 and TRBJ1-2; the TCRdb call, TRBD1, lacks DNA for checking. Germline-derived CDR1 and CDR2 are MNHEY and SVGAGI. CDR3 length: 15 residues. The CDR3 region is CASLRSQGTNYGYTF.

The rearrangement uses TRBV5-1 and TRBJ1-1. The V gene's germline CDR1 is SGHRS and CDR2 YFSETQ. This CDR3 contains 14 residues. The CDR3 region is CASSFGGTGTEAFF.

The chain joins TRBV12-3 or TRBV12-4 to TRBJ2-3; TCRdb proposes TRBD1, but this gene call is untestable without DNA. The CDR3 sequence is 16 residues long. The CDR3 sequence: CASRALRGSFTDTQYF.

This clonotype is labeled medium-sized based on frequency. The chain carries TRBV7-2 and TRBJ2-1. The CDR3 is 14 amino acids. The germline V gene encodes CDR1 SGHTA and CDR2 FQGNSA. CDR3 amino acids: CASSLAGTYNEQFF.

The CDR3 protein is CAWSTDRGDYEQYF. The rearrangement joins TRBV30 to TRBJ2-7; the TCRdb D gene call, TRBD1, has no DNA to confirm it. The CDR3 is 14 amino acids. Germline loops: CDR1 GTSNPN, CDR2 SVGIG (reference sequence).

The V and J genes are TRBV5-6 and TRBJ2-5. CDR3 length: 13 residues. In germline, CDR1 is SGHDT, CDR2 YYEEEE. CDR3 amino acids: CASSFVSQETQYF.

The chain has TRBV7-2 and TRBJ2-3; TCRdb's D call of TRBD2 is untestable without DNA. The V gene's germline CDR1 is SGHTA and CDR2 FQGNSA. The CDR3 has 17 amino acids. CDR3 amino acids: CASSLFTGTSFTDTQYF.

Measured by frequency, this clonotype is medium-sized. This sequence joins TRBV6-4 and TRBJ2-2. This CDR3 comprises 13 residues. The germline CDR1 and CDR2 sequences are MRHNA and SNTAGT. CDR3 amino acids: CASSDTDTGELFF.

J is TRBJ1-1 and V is TRBV18; TCRdb lists TRBD1, though no DNA is available to test this call. Germline assignment: CDR1 KGHSH and CDR2 LQKENI. The CDR3 consists of 16 residues. The CDR3 spells CASSSTSTGGGTEAFF.

This sequence joins TRBV7-9 and TRBJ2-3; TCRdb's D call, TRBD2, is unchecked because there is no DNA. This CDR3 has 14 amino acids. CDR1 and CDR2 from the germline V gene are SEHNR and FQNEAQ (reference sequence). The CDR3 loop reads CASSLSGRIDTQYF.

This clonotype ranks as medium-sized in terms of frequency. This sequence joins TRBV13 and TRBJ2-7. The germline CDR1 and CDR2 sequences are PRHDT and FYEKMQ (reference sequence). The CDR3 is 11 amino acids. The CDR3 sequence is CASSLAYEQYF.